The 24 T cell receptor beta chains reported below all come from one sample, sequenced in a study of blood T cell repertoires in COVID-19. Measured with immunoSEQ multiplex PCR; TCRdb has only the in-frame clones, and not every one. Of more than 250,000 clones listed, approximately 82% are singletons. Sequenced: PBMCs or T cells enriched from blood (not recorded which). The receptors here all came from a man aged 40-50 years who had been exposed to COVID-19.

The rearrangement links TRBV7-9 to TRBJ1-2, with D tentatively TRBD1 (6 bases). V lost 5 bases and J lost 7, with 17 bases in between. Germline V gene sequence: CDR1 SEHNR, CDR2 FQNEAQ (reference sequence). This CDR3 has 14 amino acids. CDR3 loop: CASSPPGGLLGYTF. For the CDR3, the DNA is TGTGCCAGCAGCCCCCCGGGGGGGCTACTTGGCTACACCTTC.

The J gene is TRBJ1-1, the V gene TRBV11-2; D ambiguous. Germline V lookup: CDR1 SGHAT, CDR2 FQNNGV. V lost 5 bases to trimming and J lost 3 bases, with 4 bases between them. The CDR3 contains 11 residues. The CDR3 protein is CASSPYTEAFF. DNA of the CDR3: TGTGCCAGCAGCCCTTACACTGAAGCTTTCTTT.

V usage is TRBV29-1 and J usage is TRBJ1-2, with TRBD1 matching over 9 bases. CDR3 size: 12 residues. Germline V lookup: CDR1 SQVTM, CDR2 ANQGSEA. With V trimmed by 3 bases and J by 5 bases, 1 base remained unmatched. The CDR3 coding sequence is TGCAGCGTTGAGACAGGGGGATATGGCTACACCTTC. Amino acid sequence: CSVETGGYGYTF. The whole variable domain, remainder taken from reference TRBV29-1 and TRBJ1-2, is SAVISQKPSRDICQRGTSLTIQCQVDSQVTMMFWYRQQPGQSLTLIATANQGSEATYESGFVIDKFPISRPNLTFSTLTVSNMSPEDSSIYLCSVETGGYGYTFGSGTRLTVV.

V usage is TRBV9 and J usage is TRBJ1-5, with 7 bases aligning to TRBD1. The length of the CDR3 is 15 residues. With 3 bases clipped from V and 5 bases from J, the junction kept 8 bases outside the gene matches. Germline V gene lookup returns CDR1 SGDLS and CDR2 YYNGEE. The DNA of the CDR3 is TGTGCCAGCAGCGCCACAGGGGAATTGTATCAGCCCCAGCATTTT. Its translation: CASSATGELYQPQHF.

The chain joins TRBV21-1 to TRBJ1-2; whether TRBD1, the table's D call, matches the DNA was not checked. TRBV21-1 is given as a pseudogene. There are 15 residues in the CDR3. The CDR3 loop reads CASSKTGTVVYGYTF. The CDR3 bases are TGTGCCAGCAGCAAGACCGGGACAGTCGTCTATGGCTACACCTTC.

The rearrangement joins TRBV30 to TRBJ1-6; tentatively, D is TRBD1 (5 bases). V gave up 1 base and J gave up 10 bases, with 14 bases separating them. Germline V lookup: CDR1 GTSNPN, CDR2 SVGIG (reference sequence). The CDR3 sequence is 14 residues long. DNA for the CDR3: TGTGCCTGGAGTGAGGGGTATCCGAAATCACCCCTCCACTTT. Protein product: CAWSEGYPKSPLHF.

The chain has TRBV7-9 and TRBJ2-5; TRBD2 might be the D (6 bases). Germline values: CDR1 SEHNR, CDR2 FQNEAQ (reference sequence). The ends were cut back, 5 bases at V and 1 base at J, with 14 bases in the middle. The CDR3 contains 15 residues. In nucleotides, the CDR3 is TGTGCCAGCAGCCCCGGCGGAGGGGTCCAAGAGACCCAGTACTTC. Its protein is CASSPGGGVQETQYF.

The chain is built from TRBV18 and TRBJ2-4; the D gene is possibly TRBD1 (5 bases). The CDR3 covers 13 residues. The germline V gene encodes CDR1 KGHSH and CDR2 LQKENI. The germline V and J ends were trimmed by 4 bases and 3 bases, with 7 bases remaining between them. The CDR3 DNA follows: TGTGCCAGCTCACTTGACAGCAAAAACATTCAGTACTTC. Translated, it gives CASSLDSKNIQYF. The full variable domain, completed using reference TRBV18 and TRBJ2-4, is NAGVMQNPRHLVRRRGQEARLRCSPMKGHSHVYWYRQLPEEGLKFMVYLQKENIIDESGMPKERFSAEFPKEGPSILRIQQVVRGDSAAYFCASSLDSKNIQYFGAGTRLSVL.

The count of this clone is one. The V and J genes are TRBV5-1 and TRBJ2-4; tentative D call: TRBD1 (5 bases). From germline, CDR1 is SGHRS and CDR2 YFSETQ. The germline V and J ends were trimmed by 1 base and 0 bases, with 20 bases remaining between them. CDR3 length equals 19 residues. The CDR3 DNA is TGCGCCAGCAGCTTGAGATCTCAAGTCGACAGACTAGCCAAAAACATTCAGTACTTC. This encodes CASSLRSQVDRLAKNIQYF.

The V and J genes are TRBV7-8 and TRBJ2-7; tentatively, D is TRBD1 (6 bases). This CDR3 has 13 residues. Trimming stripped 4 bases from V and 5 bases from J, with 12 bases between. Germline loops: CDR1 SGHVS, CDR2 FQNEAQ. The CDR3 DNA reads TGTGCCAGCAGCTCGTACAGGGTCCACGAGCAGTACTTC. Protein sequence: CASSSYRVHEQYF. Looking up the rest from reference TRBV7-8 and TRBJ2-7 gives the full variable domain: GAGVSQSPRYKVAKRGQDVALRCDPISGHVSLFWYQQALGQGPEFLTYFQNEAQLDKSGLPSDRFFAERPEGSVSTLKIQRTQQEDSAVYLCASSSYRVHEQYFGPGTRLTVT.

The CDR3 DNA reads as TGTGCCAGCAGCGTAGTAGGGGGTACCCAGTACTTC. This translates into CASSVVGGTQYF. The chain employs TRBV9 and TRBJ2-5, with TRBD1 as a possible D gene (6 bases). The length of the CDR3 is 12 residues. Germline lookup yields CDR1 SGDLS and CDR2 YYNGEE. Deletions cut 0 bases from V and 8 bases from J, with 8 bases between.

The chain joins TRBV7-2 to TRBJ2-7; 8 positions agree with TRBD2. Germline lookup yields CDR1 SGHTA and CDR2 FQGNSA. V was pared by 1 base and J by 1 base, with 6 bases of the junction left unmatched. The CDR3 sequence is 16 residues long. CDR3 bases: TGTGCCAGCAGCTTAGATGGGACTAGTAGATCCTACGAGCAGTACTTC. Amino acids: CASSLDGTSRSYEQYF.

This clone was detected once. CDR3 protein: CAWNPPQYEEETQYF. CDR3 bases: TGTGCCTGGAACCCCCCCCAGTATGAAGAAGAGACCCAGTACTTC. The rearrangement uses TRBV30 and TRBJ2-5; D is unclear. V lost 4 bases to trimming and J lost 3 bases, with 18 bases between them. The germline gives CDR1 GTSNPN, CDR2 SVGIG (reference sequence). This CDR3 contains 15 residues.

This clone showed up just a few times. The chain uses TRBV6-5 and TRBJ1-6; no definite D call. The V gene lost 7 bases and the J gene lost 8 bases, with 9 bases spanning the gap. The CDR3 spans 12 residues. CDR1 is MNHEY, CDR2 SVGAGI, per germline. The chain's CDR3 is CASKSGYSPLHF. CDR3 in DNA: TGTGCCAGCAAGTCGGGGTATTCACCCCTCCACTTT.

The V and J genes are TRBV29-1 and TRBJ1-4; D remains ambiguous. The CDR3 is 15 amino acids. The germline V and J ends were trimmed by 5 bases and 8 bases, with 21 bases remaining between them. Germline V lookup: CDR1 SQVTM, CDR2 ANQGSEA. This chain's CDR3 is CSVTLPGSGEEKLFF. CDR3 bases: TGCAGCGTTACCCTTCCGGGATCCGGTGAGGAAAAACTGTTTTTT.

The chain couples TRBV11-2 to TRBJ2-7, with 13 nucleotides matching TRBD2. The germline CDR1 and CDR2 sequences are SGHAT and FQNNGV. The length of the CDR3 is 16 residues. Unmatched junction bases numbered 10, after V lost 5 bases and J lost 6 bases. The CDR3 DNA follows: TGTGCCAGCAGCGGGGGACTAGCGGGATTTCTGCTCGAGCAGTACTTC. It codes for CASSGGLAGFLLEQYF.

A word on this clone: This sample includes further DNA sequences coding for the same CDR3. CDR3 in amino acids: CASSYSGSTDTQYF. The CDR3 DNA reads TGTGCCAGCAGCTATAGCGGGAGCACAGATACGCAGTATTTT. The chain combines TRBV3-1 (or the pseudogene TRBV3-2) with TRBJ2-3, with TRBD2 matching 7 bases. Germline-derived CDR1 and CDR2 are LGHDT and YNNKEL (reference sequence). Losses at the gene ends were 5 bases for V and 0 bases for J; bases not matched to a gene: 2. The length of the CDR3 is 14 residues.

The chain employs TRBV27 and TRBJ1-2; TRBD1 matches at 7 bases. Germline assignment: CDR1 MNHEY and CDR2 SMNVEV (reference sequence). With 8 bases clipped from V and 0 bases from J, the junction kept 18 bases outside the gene matches. This CDR3 is 18 amino acids long. This CDR3 is CASQKTGAASGPNYGYTF. CDR3 nucleotides: TGTGCCAGCCAGAAAACAGGGGCCGCCTCGGGACCTAACTATGGCTACACCTTC.

The rearrangement joins TRBV14 to TRBJ2-1, with D perhaps TRBD2 (6 bases). V lost 1 base and J lost 1, with 14 bases in between. CDR1 is SGHDN and CDR2 is FVKESK in the germline V gene. The CDR3 is 17 residues long. DNA of the CDR3: TGTGCCAGCAGCCAAGGGGGAGGTGCACGATCCTACAATGAGCAGTTCTTC. Amino acids: CASSQGGGARSYNEQFF. Full variable domain (outside the CDR3, taken from reference TRBV14 and TRBJ2-1): EAGVTQFPSHSVIEKGQTVTLRCDPISGHDNLYWYRRVMGKEIKFLLHFVKESKQDESGMPNNRFLAERTGGTYSTLKVQPAELEDSGVYFCASSQGGGARSYNEQFFGPGTRLTVL.

This chain joins TRBV6-4 and TRBJ2-1; 7 nucleotides line up with TRBD2. Germline CDR1 reads MRHNA; CDR2 reads SNTAGT. The J segment lost 3 bases and the V segment lost 3 bases, leaving 8 bases of the junction unmatched. CDR3 length: 16 amino acids. The CDR3 DNA sequence: TGTGCCAGCAGTGAGGACCCCAGCGGGATCTACAATGAGCAGTTCTTC. Encoded protein: CASSEDPSGIYNEQFF.

The V call is TRBV7-9, the J call TRBJ1-6, with 8 bases matching TRBD1. The length of the CDR3 is 16 residues. V dropped 5 bases and J dropped 7; count of bases not matched to a gene: 10. Germline CDR1 is SEHNR and CDR2 is FQNEAQ (reference sequence). In nucleotides, the CDR3 is TGTGCCAGCAGCCCGGAGGGTACAGGGGGGAATTCACCCCTCCACTTT. Protein: CASSPEGTGGNSPLHF.

The sample holds many counts of this clone. This sequence joins TRBV7-9 and TRBJ2-2; 12 nucleotides line up with TRBD1. This CDR3 contains 13 residues. Germline trimming cut 11 bases from V and 4 bases from J; bases unmatched to any gene: 2. Germline V gives CDR1 SEHNR, CDR2 FQNEAQ (reference sequence). The chain's CDR3 is CAWDRGRTGELFF. CDR3 sequence (DNA): TGTGCCTGGGACAGGGGGCGCACCGGGGAGCTGTTTTTT.

The chain is built from TRBV5-4 and TRBJ2-5; tentatively, D is TRBD2 (5 bases). CDR3 length: 15 residues. CDR1 is SGHNT, CDR2 YYREEE, per germline (reference sequence). The V end lost 5 bases, the J end lost 2 bases, and 16 bases lay between the germline ends. DNA of the CDR3: TGTGCCAGCAGTCCGTCCACTAGAAGACAAGAGACCCAGTACTTC. Its translation is CASSPSTRRQETQYF.

V is TRBV7-9 and J is TRBJ2-1; 7 nucleotides line up with TRBD1. This CDR3 is 14 amino acids long. J was trimmed by 4 bases and V by 2 bases; bases with no gene match: 2. Germline V lookup: CDR1 SEHNR, CDR2 FQNEAQ (reference sequence). CDR3 amino acids: CASSLSGQYNEQFF. CDR3 nucleotide sequence: TGTGCCAGCAGCTTATCGGGACAGTACAATGAGCAGTTCTTC. Full variable domain (remainder filled in from reference TRBV7-9 and TRBJ2-1): DTGVSQNPRHKITKRGQNVTFRCDPISEHNRLYWYRQTLGQGPEFLTYFQNEAQLEKSRLLSDRFSAERPKGSFSTLEIQRTEQGDSAMYLCASSLSGQYNEQFFGPGTRLTVL.